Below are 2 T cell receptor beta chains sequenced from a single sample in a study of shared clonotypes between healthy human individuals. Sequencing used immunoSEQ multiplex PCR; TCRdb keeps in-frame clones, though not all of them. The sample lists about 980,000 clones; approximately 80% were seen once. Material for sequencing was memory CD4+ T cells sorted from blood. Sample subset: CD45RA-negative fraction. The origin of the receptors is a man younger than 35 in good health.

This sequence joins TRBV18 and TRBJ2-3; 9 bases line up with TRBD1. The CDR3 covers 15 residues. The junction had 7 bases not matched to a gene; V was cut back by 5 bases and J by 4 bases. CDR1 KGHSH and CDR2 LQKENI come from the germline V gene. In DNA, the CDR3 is TGTGCCAGCTCATCTACAGGGGGCACCGCAGATACGCAGTATTTT. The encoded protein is CASSSTGGTADTQYF.

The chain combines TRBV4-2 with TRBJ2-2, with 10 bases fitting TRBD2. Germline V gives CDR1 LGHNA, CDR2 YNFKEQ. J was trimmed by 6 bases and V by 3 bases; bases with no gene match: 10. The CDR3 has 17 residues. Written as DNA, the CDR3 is TGTGCCAGCAGCCAGCCCCCCAGCGGGGGGGCCGCCGGGGAGCTGTTTTTT. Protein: CASSQPPSGGAAGELFF.